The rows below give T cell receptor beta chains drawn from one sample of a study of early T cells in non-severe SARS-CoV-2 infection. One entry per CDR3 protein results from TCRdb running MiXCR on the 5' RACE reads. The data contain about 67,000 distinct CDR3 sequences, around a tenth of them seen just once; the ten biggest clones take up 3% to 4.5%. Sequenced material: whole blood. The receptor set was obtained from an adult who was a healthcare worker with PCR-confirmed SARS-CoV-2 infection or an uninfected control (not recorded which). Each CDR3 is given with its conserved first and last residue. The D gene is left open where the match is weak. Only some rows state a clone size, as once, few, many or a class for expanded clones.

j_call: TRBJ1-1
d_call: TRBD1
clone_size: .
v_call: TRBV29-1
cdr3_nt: TGCAGCGTTGAAGACCAACAGGGGGTATCCACTGAAGCTTTCTTT
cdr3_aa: CSVEDQQGVSTEAFF

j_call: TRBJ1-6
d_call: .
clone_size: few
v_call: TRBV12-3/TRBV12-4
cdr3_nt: TGTGCCAGCAGTTTAGGGTCACAGTCACCCCTCCACTTT
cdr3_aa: CASSLGSQSPLHF

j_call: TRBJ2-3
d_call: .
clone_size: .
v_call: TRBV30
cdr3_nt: TGTGCCTGGACCAGGGGGGGCACAGATACGCAGTATTTT
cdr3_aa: CAWTRGGTDTQYF

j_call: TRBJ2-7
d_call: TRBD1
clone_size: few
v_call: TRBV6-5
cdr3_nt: TGTGCCAGCAGTAACAGTCCGGGACAGGGGGTTCCCGAGCAGTACTTC
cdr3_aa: CASSNSPGQGVPEQYF

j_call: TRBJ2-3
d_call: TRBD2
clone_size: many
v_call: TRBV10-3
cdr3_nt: TGTGCCATCAGTGATCAGGGACTAGCGGGGGGGCCCTTCGATACGCAGTATTTT
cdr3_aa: CAISDQGLAGGPFDTQYF

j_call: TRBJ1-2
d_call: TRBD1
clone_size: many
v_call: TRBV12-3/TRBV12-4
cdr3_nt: TGTGCCAGCAGTTTGTTAAGGGGGCTTGGCTACACCTTC
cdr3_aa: CASSLLRGLGYTF

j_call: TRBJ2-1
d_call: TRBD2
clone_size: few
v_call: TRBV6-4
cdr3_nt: TGTGCCAGCAGTGACTCGGTTAGCGGGGGGAACAATGAGCAGTTCTTC
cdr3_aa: CASSDSVSGGNNEQFF

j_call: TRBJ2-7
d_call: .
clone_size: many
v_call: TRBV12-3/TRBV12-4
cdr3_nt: TGTGCCAGCAGCCGACGCCCGGGGCATGGGGAGCAGTACTTC
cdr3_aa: CASSRRPGHGEQYF

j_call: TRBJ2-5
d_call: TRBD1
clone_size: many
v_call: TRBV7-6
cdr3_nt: TGTGCCAGCAGCTTAGATTTGGACAGGGGGCTGGTGACCCAGTACTTC
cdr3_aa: CASSLDLDRGLVTQYF

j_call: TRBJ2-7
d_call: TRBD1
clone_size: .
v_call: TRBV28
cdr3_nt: TGTGCCAGCGAGGGACAGGGGTCCTACGAGCAGTACTTC
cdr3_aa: CASEGQGSYEQYF

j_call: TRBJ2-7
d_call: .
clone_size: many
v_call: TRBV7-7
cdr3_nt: TGTGCTAGCAGCTGGACAGTCCTGCAGCAGTACTTC
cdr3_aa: CASSWTVLQQYF